The T cell receptor beta chain under discussion was sequenced for a study of blood T cell repertoires in COVID-19. Overall study context: COVID-19 samples, acute and convalescent, were from the United States, Italy and Spain. PBMCs, B-cell-depleted T cells, or T cells were the source of the cDNA or gDNA that made up the material.

V lost 5 bases, J lost 2 bases, and 35 bases lay in between. The CDR3 length is 21 residues. Germline V gives CDR1 SGHRS, CDR2 YFSETQ. In the original processing: Amplified reference gene primers provided the basis for estimating nucleated cell counts. Only in-frame clones appear in the TCRdb table, and some are missing; sequencing was by immunoSEQ multiplex PCR. The V and J calls and clone size come from that table; D and trimming were worked out from the DNA. The profile covers about 60,000 clones, with 70% to 85% appearing a single time and 5% to 7.5% taken by the ten largest. The receptor was derived from a man between 60 and 70 years old with acute or convalescent COVID-19. The chain recombines TRBV5-1 with TRBJ2-7; maybe TRBD1 (6 bases). Source material: peripheral blood. CDR3 amino acids: CASSWTRGSGLLGGSTYEQYF. DNA of the CDR3: TGCGCCAGCAGTTGGACAAGGGGGAGCGGCCTATTAGGGGGTAGCACCTACGAGCAGTACTTC.